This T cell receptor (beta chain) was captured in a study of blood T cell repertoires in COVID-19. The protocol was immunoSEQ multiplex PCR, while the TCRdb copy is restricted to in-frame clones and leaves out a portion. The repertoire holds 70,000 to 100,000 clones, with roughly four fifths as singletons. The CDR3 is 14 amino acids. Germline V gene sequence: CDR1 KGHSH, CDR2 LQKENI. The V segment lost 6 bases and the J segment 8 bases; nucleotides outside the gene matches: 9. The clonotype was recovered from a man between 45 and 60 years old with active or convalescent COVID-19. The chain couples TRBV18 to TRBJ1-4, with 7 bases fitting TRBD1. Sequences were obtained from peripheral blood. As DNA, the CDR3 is TGTGCCAGCTCCCCCGGGACAGAAGGCGAAAAACTGTTTTTT. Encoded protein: CASSPGTEGEKLFF.